Presented here are 25 T cell receptor beta chains from one specimen sequenced in a study of OX40 agonist ivuxolimab in advanced cancers. Sequencing was performed with immunoSEQ multiplex PCR; in TCRdb, only in-frame clones are kept and a portion is missing. This table holds 55,000 to 70,000 clones, about 82% found once. This specimen consisted of CD4+ or CD8+ T cells sorted from blood, obtained in a trial of the OX40 agonist ivuxolimab. These receptors were taken from an adult with an advanced solid tumor such as melanoma, head and neck, liver or kidney cancer.

V gene TRBV7-9 combines with J gene TRBJ1-2; TRBD1 matches 8 bases. This CDR3 has 14 residues. CDR1 and CDR2 (germline): SEHNR, FQNEAQ (reference sequence). The V gene end was trimmed by 5 bases and the J gene end by 5 bases; junction bases not matched to a gene: 7. The CDR3 sequence is CASSDIRQGYGYTF. The CDR3 bases are TGTGCCAGCAGCGATATAAGACAGGGGTATGGCTACACCTTC.

This chain joins TRBV6-5 and TRBJ1-1, with D perhaps matching TRBD1 (5 bases). The CDR3 is made up of 15 amino acids. Germline V CDR1 and CDR2: MNHEY, SVGAGI. Deletions cut 6 bases from V and 4 bases from J, with 18 bases between. The CDR3 DNA reads TGTGCCAGCAGCCGTGGGGCCGCGGGCGGCACTGAAGCTTTCTTT. Residues: CASSRGAAGGTEAFF.

This clone was counted once. The V gene is TRBV27, the J gene TRBJ2-3; tentative D call: TRBD1 (6 bases). This CDR3 comprises 13 residues. Trimming took off 4 bases at V and 3 bases at J, with 8 bases between the two ends. In germline, CDR1 is MNHEY, CDR2 SMNVEV (reference sequence). The CDR3 DNA follows: TGTGCCAGCAGTTCCCAGGGGACAGATACGCAGTATTTT. It yields the protein CASSSQGTDTQYF.

V usage is TRBV2 and J usage is TRBJ1-1; 7 bases fit TRBD1. The ends lost 7 bases at V and 6 bases at J; junction bases unmatched: 11. The CDR3 runs to 14 residues. The germline CDR1 and CDR2 sequences are SNHLY and FYNNEI. The CDR3 sequence is CASIPDREGAEAFF. CDR3 in DNA: TGTGCCAGCATTCCCGACAGGGAGGGCGCTGAAGCTTTCTTT.

J is TRBJ2-7 and V is TRBV6-1, with D unresolved. Germline values: CDR1 MNHNS, CDR2 SASEGT. V lost 6 bases and J lost 3, with 12 bases in between. The CDR3 extends over 13 amino acids. DNA of the CDR3: TGTGCCAGCAGGGCAGACTGGGGCTACGAGCAGTACGTC. The encoded protein is CASRADWGYEQYV.

CDR3 in amino acids: CASSQVYYISSTDTQYF. Written as DNA, the CDR3 is TGCGCCAGCAGCCAAGTTTATTACATCTCTAGCACAGATACGCAGTATTTT. The chain is built from TRBV4-3 and TRBJ2-3, with D unclear. CDR3 length equals 17 residues. Germline-derived CDR1 and CDR2 are LGHNA and YSLEER. The ends were cut back, 1 base at V and 0 bases at J, with 14 bases in the middle.

V and J are TRBV6-1 and TRBJ2-5; D is unclear. This CDR3 has 13 residues. V lost 2 bases and J lost 4, with 8 bases in between. CDR1 is MNHNS, CDR2 SASEGT, per germline. The CDR3: CASSEMVGETQYF. CDR3 nucleotides: TGTGCCAGCAGTGAAATGGTAGGAGAGACCCAGTACTTC.

A few counts support this clone. The J gene is TRBJ2-7, the V gene TRBV5-4, with D tentatively TRBD1 (5 bases). There are 14 residues in the CDR3. The germline gives CDR1 SGHNT, CDR2 YYREEE (reference sequence). V lost 0 bases, J lost 4 bases, and 11 bases lay in between. CDR3 nucleotides: TGTGCCAGCAGCTTGGGACAGCGCCCTTACGAGCAGTACTTC. Encoded protein: CASSLGQRPYEQYF.

The chain uses TRBV28 and TRBJ2-7; D may be TRBD1 (8 bases). The germline gives CDR1 MDHEN, CDR2 SYDVKM. The CDR3 extends over 15 amino acids. V lost 6 bases and J 3 bases, leaving 18 bases between the germline ends. The CDR3 region is CASRGTGGGLYEQYF. CDR3 DNA sequence: TGTGCCAGCAGGGGTACAGGGGGGGGGCTCTACGAGCAGTACTTC.

V gene TRBV18 combines with J gene TRBJ2-7; no definite D call. The CDR3 loop spans 15 amino acids. CDR1 KGHSH and CDR2 LQKENI come from the germline V gene. V was cut by 2 bases and J by 0 bases, with 11 bases left in between. The CDR3, as DNA: TGTGCCAGCTCACCAGCACGCCAAAGCTCCTACGAGCAGTACTTC. Its translation is CASSPARQSSYEQYF.

The rearrangement uses TRBV4-1 and TRBJ1-1, with TRBD1 as a possible D gene (5 bases). CDR3 length equals 14 residues. CDR1 and CDR2 from the germline V gene are MGHRA and YSYEKL. V gave up 5 bases and J gave up 0 bases, with 10 bases separating them. CDR3 residues: CASSKTEMNTEAFF. The CDR3 DNA follows: TGCGCCAGCAGCAAGACAGAGATGAACACTGAAGCTTTCTTT.

V usage is TRBV6-6 and J usage is TRBJ1-5; D not certain. The CDR3 contains 15 residues. Germline V gene lookup returns CDR1 MNHNY and CDR2 SVGAGI (reference sequence). V dropped 7 bases and J dropped 0 bases, with 13 bases sitting between them. CDR3 nucleotides: TGTGCCAGCACCGACCCCTCTTATAGCAATCAGCCCCAGCATTTT. This translates into CASTDPSYSNQPQHF.

V gene TRBV5-4 combines with J gene TRBJ1-6, with no clear D. Germline V lookup: CDR1 SGHNT, CDR2 YYREEE (reference sequence). This CDR3 has 13 residues. The V and J ends lost 2 bases and 8 bases respectively, with 8 bases between them. The CDR3 DNA reads as TGTGCCAGCAGCTTTAAGGGCGATTCACCCCTCCACTTT. It codes for CASSFKGDSPLHF.

The DNA for the CDR3 is TGTGCCAGCAGCGCCGGACTAGCGGGAGGGCCTCCTGGGGAGCAGTTCTTC. Residues: CASSAGLAGGPPGEQFF. This chain joins TRBV7-2 and TRBJ2-1, with 15 bases identical to TRBD2. V trimming: 5 bases; J trimming: 10 bases; junction bases outside the gene matches: 12. The CDR3 is 17 amino acids. The germline V gene has CDR1 SGHTA and CDR2 FQGNSA.

J is TRBJ2-5 and V is TRBV28; D is ambiguous. This CDR3 is built from 14 residues. V lost 5 bases, J lost 3 bases, and 13 bases lay in between. Germline CDR1 MDHEN, CDR2 SYDVKM. Here the CDR3 DNA reads TGTGCCAGCAGTCCTTTGGAAGGGAAAGAGACCCAGTACTTC. It encodes CASSPLEGKETQYF.

This clone was counted once. The chain combines TRBV14 with TRBJ1-1, with a weak D call TRBD1 (6 bases). This CDR3 is 17 amino acids long. V lost 4 bases, J lost 1 base, and 19 bases lay in between. CDR1 is SGHDN and CDR2 is FVKESK in the germline V gene. In nucleotides, the CDR3 is TGTGCCAGCAGCCCCACCTCATATAGGGGGGGGAACACTGAAGCTTTCTTT. Encoded protein: CASSPTSYRGGNTEAFF.

V gene TRBV21-1 combines with J gene TRBJ1-1; the tabulated D call, TRBD1, remains unverified against the DNA. TRBV21-1 is reported as a pseudogene. This CDR3 contains 18 residues. The CDR3 DNA reads TGTGCCAGCAGTCGATGCGGGGACAGGGGGCCCTTATGCACTGAAGCTTTCTTT. Its protein is CASSRCGDRGPLCTEAFF.

V gene TRBV5-5 combines with J gene TRBJ2-7, with 8 nucleotides matching TRBD1. Germline trimming cut 1 base from V and 4 bases from J; bases unmatched to any gene: 16. The CDR3 length is 18 residues. The germline CDR1 and CDR2 sequences are SGHKS and YYEKEE (reference sequence). The CDR3 region is CASSLTPGTGFGYYEQYV. CDR3 in DNA: TGTGCCAGCAGCTTGACACCCGGGACAGGCTTTGGCTATTACGAGCAGTACGTC.

The chain carries TRBV28 and TRBJ1-6, with D maybe TRBD1 (6 bases). Germline assignment: CDR1 MDHEN and CDR2 SYDVKM. Trimming pared 5 bases from V and 7 bases from J, leaving 18 bases between. This CDR3 is built from 16 residues. CDR3 loop: CASSPKGEFGNSPLHF. The CDR3 DNA reads as TGTGCCAGCAGTCCCAAGGGGGAATTCGGCAATTCACCCCTCCACTTT.

This chain joins TRBV4-3 and TRBJ2-3; 8 bases map to TRBD2. The CDR3 is made up of 16 amino acids. The V gene's germline CDR1 is LGHNA and CDR2 YSLEER. With V trimmed by 0 bases and J by 5 bases, 7 bases remained unmatched. This chain's CDR3 is CASSQDPGLAGDTQYF. Written as DNA, the CDR3 is TGCGCCAGCAGCCAAGATCCGGGGCTAGCGGGAGATACGCAGTATTTT.

This chain uses TRBV7-2 with TRBJ2-7, with D perhaps TRBD2 (7 bases). Germline CDR1 reads SGHTA; CDR2 reads FQGNSA. CDR3 size: 16 residues. With 1 base removed from V and 0 bases from J, the gap between germline ends came to 13 bases. DNA for the CDR3: TGTGCCAGCAGCTTAGGGGGGGGACATCTCTCCTACGAGCAGTACTTC. Translated: CASSLGGGHLSYEQYF.

The chain is built from TRBV5-1 and TRBJ1-2, with D uncertain. Germline-derived CDR1 and CDR2 are SGHRS and YFSETQ. The length of the CDR3 is 15 residues. V shed 0 bases and J shed 8 bases, with 17 bases lying between them. CDR3: CASSLDGNPTWGYTF. The CDR3 DNA follows: TGCGCCAGCAGCTTGGATGGCAACCCCACTTGGGGCTACACCTTC.

This chain connects TRBV5-1 to TRBJ1-1; tentative D call: TRBD1 (6 bases). Trimming took 2 bases from V and 0 from J, leaving 8 bases between them. The CDR3 consists of 14 residues. CDR1 and CDR2 from the germline V gene are SGHRS and YFSETQ. The CDR3 is CASSFGTMNTEAFF. The CDR3 DNA is TGCGCCAGCAGCTTCGGGACAATGAACACTGAAGCTTTCTTT.

The J gene is TRBJ1-4, the V gene TRBV7-2; D not resolved. Germline assignment: CDR1 SGHTA and CDR2 FQGNSA. CDR3 length: 14 amino acids. The V gene lost 5 bases and the J gene lost 6 bases, with 13 bases spanning the gap. CDR3 nucleotide sequence: TGTGCCAGCAGCCCCGGGAGTGGGGATGAAAAACTGTTTTTT. This gives the protein CASSPGSGDEKLFF.

This chain joins TRBV6-6 and TRBJ1-2, with D uncertain. Trimming took off 0 bases at V and 4 bases at J, with 9 bases between the two ends. The CDR3 runs 14 residues. Germline V lookup: CDR1 MNHNY, CDR2 SVGAGI (reference sequence). In DNA, the CDR3 is TGTGCCAGCAGTTACTCCCCCCGGGGCTATGGCTACACCTTC. Its translation is CASSYSPRGYGYTF.